This T cell receptor (beta chain) comes out of a study of vaccination and CD4 T cells after COVID-19. As for the study in general: Two doses of either BNT162b2 or mRNA-1273 vaccine went to participants.

Cultured CD4+ T-cell DNA underwent Oncomine TCR Beta short-read sequencing. From the PCR reads, TCRdb called clonotypes with MiXCR, one entry per CDR3 protein. Of about 17,000 distinct CDR3 sequences listed, about half are singletons. Regarding the study as a whole: 304 of 307 vaccine-specific clones from convalescent patients were spike mono-reactive.

This CDR3 is built from 16 residues. Trimming stripped 6 bases from V and 0 bases from J, with 17 bases between. Germline V gene sequence: CDR1 DFQATT, CDR2 SNEGSKA (reference sequence). As concerns this clonotype: The antigen remains unidentified.

Stated treatment: roughly ten-day PBMC culture with coronavirus spike peptide pools or control peptides (ViraFEST assay). Every well contained some 1.9 million PBMCs, which were grown with around 9.4 IU/ml IL-2 and 7.5 to 10 ug/ml peptide pools. Following a culture period (less than eleven days), negative selection was used to isolate CD4+ T cells. The chain joins TRBV20-1 to TRBJ1-4; a possible D gene is TRBD1 (6 bases). Sequenced input: CD4+ T cells from blood, cultured in vitro. This sequence originates from a human donor who had recovered from COVID-19. CDR3 region: CSAGAGVRSTNEKLFF. In DNA, the CDR3 is TGCAGTGCGGGGGCAGGGGTGAGGTCAACTAATGAAAAACTGTTTTTT.